Sequencing of this T cell receptor beta chain was carried out in a study of blood T cell repertoires in COVID-19 (dated by TCRdb to about 2020). About the full investigation: Samples from collaborators originated in the United States, Italy and Spain and spanned both the acute and convalescent phases of COVID-19. Sample metadata almost always included a de-identified subject ID, COVID-19 status, age in years and sex. A freely available public database, intended as a resource for researchers studying the immune response to SARS-CoV-2, is where the repertoires were released. Samples came from the ongoing ImmuneRACE study (first 160 participants) plus 1,254 subjects from 6 global collaborators. Where available, HLA class I and class II types were obtained from metadata supplied by the sample provider rather than from assay-based typing. The material from the prospective study consisted of cDNA or gDNA derived from T cells, B-cell-depleted T cells, or PBMCs. Subjects who had been exposed to COVID-19, were actively infected with it, or had recovered from it provided the deeply sampled blood TCRbeta repertoires that made up the dataset. Beyond this particular receptor, the publication reports: How much clinical and demographic metadata was included differed by source and by participant, and the metadata was provided uncurated.

Trimmed from V: 3 bases; trimmed from J: 7 bases; junction bases lacking a gene match: 7. CDR1 and CDR2 (LNHDA, SQIVND) derive from the germline V gene (reference sequence). The CDR3, cysteine through phenylalanine, is 16 amino acids long. CDR3 DNA is the only sequence kept; it has 48 bases, read in frame from the first base. In the prospective study, participants were about 18 to 89 years old, resided in fewer than 25 geographic areas of the United States, and were enrolled through a virtual design. In the prospective study, cohorts were assigned on the basis of participant-reported clinical history obtained from a screening survey and a study questionnaire. Mobile phlebotomists in the prospective study collected whole blood, serum and a nasopharyngeal or oropharyngeal swab from every participant. Participants in the prospective study had the option to provide additional blood draws and questionnaires over a roughly two-month period. Before DNA extraction, blood samples from the prospective study were shipped at room temperature or frozen.

The immunoSEQ Assay, a bias-controlled multiplex PCR, was used to amplify TCRbeta CDR3 regions from genomic DNA. In the original analysis: Nucleated cell counts per sample were estimated from amplification of reference gene primers within the assay. To quantify the absolute abundance of each unique TCRbeta CDR3 rearrangement, sequence reads were collapsed and filtered. Productive Simpson clonality was computed per sample as the square root of Simpson's diversity index over productive rearrangements. TCRdb carries this immuneACCESS record with in-frame sequences only. Its versions omit some clonotypes, under half of them owing to an unresolved V gene in the studies checked, with the rest unexplained. V and J calls and clone size follow that table, whereas D and trimming were derived from the DNA. A total of roughly 250,000 clones appear in this sample, 88% of them only once. Approximately 1.2% of the sample is taken by the ten largest.

Turning to this clone: Its antigen is still unknown. No clone much larger than this one lies a single base away; base qualities are absent.

The sample consisted of PBMCs or T cells enriched from blood (not recorded which). Here the chain combines TRBV19 and TRBJ2-2, with 11 middle bases fitting TRBD1. This TCR was sampled from a woman aged 40-49 years with acute COVID-19. The nucleotide sequence is TGTGCCAGTAGTATGGGGACAGGGGGGTCTATCGGGGAGCTGTTTTTT. Translated, it gives CASSMGTGGSIGELFF.